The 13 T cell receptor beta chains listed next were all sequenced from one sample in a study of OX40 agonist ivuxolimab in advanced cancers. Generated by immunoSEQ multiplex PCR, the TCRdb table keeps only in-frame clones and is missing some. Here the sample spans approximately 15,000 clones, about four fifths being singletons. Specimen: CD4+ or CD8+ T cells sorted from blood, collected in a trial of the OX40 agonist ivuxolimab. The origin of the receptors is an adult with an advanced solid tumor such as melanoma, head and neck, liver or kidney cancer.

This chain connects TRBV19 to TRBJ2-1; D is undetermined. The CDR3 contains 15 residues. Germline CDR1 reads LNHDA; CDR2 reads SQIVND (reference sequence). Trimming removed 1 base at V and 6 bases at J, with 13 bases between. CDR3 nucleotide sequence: TGTGCCAGTAGTATAGGAGGCAGCGAATTCAATGAGCAGTTCTTC. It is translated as CASSIGGSEFNEQFF.

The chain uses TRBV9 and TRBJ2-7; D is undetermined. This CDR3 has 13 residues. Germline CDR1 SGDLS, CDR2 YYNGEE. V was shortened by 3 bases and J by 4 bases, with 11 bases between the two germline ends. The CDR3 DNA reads TGTGCCAGCAGCGGAGGAGCGACGTACGAGCAGTACTTC. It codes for CASSGGATYEQYF.

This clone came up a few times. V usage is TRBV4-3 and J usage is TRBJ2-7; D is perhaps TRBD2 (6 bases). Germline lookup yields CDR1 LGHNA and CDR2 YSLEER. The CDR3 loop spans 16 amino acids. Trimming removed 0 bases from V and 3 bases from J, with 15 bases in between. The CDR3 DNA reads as TGCGCCAGCAGCCAAGAGAAGACGGGAGTTGTCTACGAGCAGTACTTC. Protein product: CASSQEKTGVVYEQYF.

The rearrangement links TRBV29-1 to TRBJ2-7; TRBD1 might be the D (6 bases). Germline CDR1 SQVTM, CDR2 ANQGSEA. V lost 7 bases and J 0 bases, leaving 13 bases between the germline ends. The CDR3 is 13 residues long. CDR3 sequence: CSATGPSSYEQYF. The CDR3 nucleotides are TGCAGCGCCACAGGGCCCAGCTCCTACGAGCAGTACTTC.

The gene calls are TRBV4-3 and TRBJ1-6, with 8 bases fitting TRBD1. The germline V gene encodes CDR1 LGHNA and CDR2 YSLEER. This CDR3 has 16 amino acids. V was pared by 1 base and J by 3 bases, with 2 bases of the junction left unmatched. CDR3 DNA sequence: TGCGCCAGCAGCCAAGGGACAGGGTACTATAATTCACCCCTCCACTTT. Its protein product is CASSQGTGYYNSPLHF.

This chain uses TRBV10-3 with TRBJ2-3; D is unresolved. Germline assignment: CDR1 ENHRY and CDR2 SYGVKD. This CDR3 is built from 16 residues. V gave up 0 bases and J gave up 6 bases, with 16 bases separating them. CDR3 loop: CAISESMVGSMDTQYF. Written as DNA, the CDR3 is TGTGCCATCAGTGAGTCGATGGTGGGATCTATGGATACGCAGTATTTT.

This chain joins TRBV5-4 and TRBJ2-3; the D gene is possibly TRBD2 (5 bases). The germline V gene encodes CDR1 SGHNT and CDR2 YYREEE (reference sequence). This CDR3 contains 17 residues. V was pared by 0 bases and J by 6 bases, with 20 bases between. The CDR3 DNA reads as TGTGCCAGCAGCTTGGTAGGAGGTGGCGTTCCGAGGGATACGCAGTATTTT. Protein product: CASSLVGGGVPRDTQYF.

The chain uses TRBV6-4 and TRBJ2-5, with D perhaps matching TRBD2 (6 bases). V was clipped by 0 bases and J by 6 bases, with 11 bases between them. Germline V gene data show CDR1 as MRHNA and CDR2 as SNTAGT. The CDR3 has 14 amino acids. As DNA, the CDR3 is TGTGCCAGCAGTGACTCGATGCGGGGCAAGACCCAGTACTTC. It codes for CASSDSMRGKTQYF.

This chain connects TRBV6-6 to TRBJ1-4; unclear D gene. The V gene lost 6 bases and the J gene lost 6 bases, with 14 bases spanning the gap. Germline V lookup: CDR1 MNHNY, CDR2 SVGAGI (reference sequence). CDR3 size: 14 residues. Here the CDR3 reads CASSSGGPYEKLFF. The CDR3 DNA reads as TGTGCCAGCAGCTCGGGAGGGCCTTATGAAAAACTGTTTTTT.

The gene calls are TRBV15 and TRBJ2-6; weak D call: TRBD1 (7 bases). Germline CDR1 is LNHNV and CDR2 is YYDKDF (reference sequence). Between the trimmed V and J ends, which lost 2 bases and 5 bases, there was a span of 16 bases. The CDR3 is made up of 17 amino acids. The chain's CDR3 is CATSRRGGGARANVLTF. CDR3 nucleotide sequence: TGTGCCACCAGCAGAAGAGGAGGGGGCGCTAGGGCCAACGTCCTGACTTTC.

DNA of the CDR3: TGTGCCAGCAGCTTAGGTACCCAGCCCCAGCATTTT. Translated: CASSLGTQPQHF. V is TRBV7-9 and J is TRBJ1-5; no firm D call. The V and J ends lost 1 base and 7 bases respectively, with 5 bases between them. The V gene's germline CDR1 is SEHNR and CDR2 FQNEAQ (reference sequence). The CDR3 spans 12 residues.

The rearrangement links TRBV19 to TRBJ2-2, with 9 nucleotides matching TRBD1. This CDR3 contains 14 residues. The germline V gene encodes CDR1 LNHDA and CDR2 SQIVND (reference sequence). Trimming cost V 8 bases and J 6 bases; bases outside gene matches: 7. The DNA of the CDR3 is TGTGCCAGTTTACCCGGGACAGGGTCCGGGGAGCTGTTTTTT. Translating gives CASLPGTGSGELFF.

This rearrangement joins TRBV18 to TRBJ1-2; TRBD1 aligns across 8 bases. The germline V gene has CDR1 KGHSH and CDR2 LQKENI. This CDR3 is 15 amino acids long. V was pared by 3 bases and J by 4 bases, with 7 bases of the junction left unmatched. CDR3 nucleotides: TGTGCCAGCTCACCCCAGGGGGCCCGTGTCTATGGCTACACCTTC. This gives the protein CASSPQGARVYGYTF.